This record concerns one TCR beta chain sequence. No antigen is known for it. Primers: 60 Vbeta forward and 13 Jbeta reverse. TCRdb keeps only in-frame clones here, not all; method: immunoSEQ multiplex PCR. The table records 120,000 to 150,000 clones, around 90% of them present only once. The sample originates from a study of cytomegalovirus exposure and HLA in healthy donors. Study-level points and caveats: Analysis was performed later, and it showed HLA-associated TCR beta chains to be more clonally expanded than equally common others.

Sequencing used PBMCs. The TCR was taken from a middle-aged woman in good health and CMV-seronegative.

The CDR3 nucleotides are TGTGCCAGCAGTGTAGGGGTATCCCTGAATGGCTACACCTTC. Protein: CASSVGVSLNGYTF. J is TRBJ1-2 and V is TRBV2; perhaps TRBD1 as D (5 bases). V lost 4 bases to trimming and J lost 6 bases, with 15 bases between them. CDR3 length: 14 amino acids. In germline, CDR1 is SNHLY, CDR2 FYNNEI.